Below are 22 T cell receptor beta chains sequenced from a single sample in a study of cytomegalovirus exposure and HLA in healthy donors. Primers: 60 Vbeta forward and 13 Jbeta reverse. Produced via immunoSEQ multiplex PCR; TCRdb's table is partial and in-frame only. Among fewer than 200,000 clones listed, 68% were seen once. Source material: PBMCs. These receptors were obtained from a woman aged 18-29 years in good health and CMV-seropositive.

The rearrangement joins TRBV10-3 to TRBJ2-1; a possible D gene is TRBD2 (5 bases). The V end was cut by 4 bases, the J end by 0 bases, with 19 bases between. This CDR3 spans 18 amino acids. Germline assignment: CDR1 ENHRY and CDR2 SYGVKD. This chain's CDR3 is CAISVGSEIDLSYNEQFF. CDR3 DNA: TGTGCCATCAGTGTGGGTAGCGAGATAGATCTCTCCTACAATGAGCAGTTCTTC.

This clone occurred a few times. This chain uses TRBV28 with TRBJ1-5; no definite D call. Per germline, CDR1 MDHEN and CDR2 SYDVKM. This CDR3 comprises 13 residues. V lost 8 bases, J lost 3 bases, and 11 bases lay in between. The CDR3 bases are TGTGCCAGCTTCCGGGGTTTCAATCAGCCCCAGCATTTT. Protein sequence: CASFRGFNQPQHF.

The genes are TRBV27 and TRBJ2-7; 13 bases map to TRBD2. V lost 6 bases to trimming and J lost 0 bases; unmatched junction nucleotides: 5. The CDR3 covers 16 residues. Germline CDR1 is MNHEY and CDR2 is SMNVEV (reference sequence). CDR3 region: CASSPTSGRGSYEQYF. The CDR3 DNA is TGTGCCAGCAGCCCCACTAGCGGGAGGGGCTCCTACGAGCAGTACTTC.

About this clone itself: Other DNA variants within this sample encode the same CDR3. V usage is TRBV6-5 and J usage is TRBJ2-7; 9 nucleotides line up with TRBD1. Germline V lookup: CDR1 MNHEY, CDR2 SVGAGI. V dropped 0 bases and J dropped 2; count of bases not matched to a gene: 2. The CDR3 contains 15 residues. The CDR3 DNA is TGTGCCAGCAGTTACTCGGGACAGGGAGCCTACGAGCAGTACTTC. Its protein is CASSYSGQGAYEQYF.

The rearrangement joins TRBV15 to TRBJ2-3; no definite D call. Germline lookup yields CDR1 LNHNV and CDR2 YYDKDF (reference sequence). CDR3 length: 12 residues. The V end was cut by 2 bases, the J end by 7 bases, with 7 bases between. CDR3 nucleotide sequence: TGTGCCACCAGCAGACCCTCCCATACGCAGTATTTT. This gives the protein CATSRPSHTQYF.

The chain employs TRBV30 and TRBJ1-5; 8 bases match TRBD1. The CDR3 runs 14 residues. Germline CDR1 reads GTSNPN; CDR2 reads SVGIG (reference sequence). Trimming at V came to 3 bases and at J to 6 bases, leaving 7 bases not matched to a gene. The CDR3 protein is CAWRRRQGIQPQHF. The CDR3 coding sequence is TGTGCCTGGAGGCGTCGACAGGGGATTCAGCCCCAGCATTTT.

This clone occurred a few times. This sequence joins TRBV15 and TRBJ2-6; no clear D. Between the trimmed V and J ends, which lost 4 bases and 0 bases, there was a span of 16 bases. From germline, CDR1 is LNHNV and CDR2 YYDKDF (reference sequence). The CDR3 runs to 18 residues. Here the CDR3 reads CATSTSPQLDSGANVLTF. The CDR3 DNA follows: TGTGCCACCAGCACAAGTCCTCAGCTAGACTCTGGGGCCAACGTCCTGACTTTC.

This clone was seen only a few times. The J gene is TRBJ2-5, the V gene TRBV5-1, with 8 bases aligning to TRBD2. The CDR3 spans 16 residues. Unmatched junction bases numbered 9, after V lost 4 bases and J lost 1 base. In germline, CDR1 is SGHRS, CDR2 YFSETQ. CDR3 DNA: TGCGCCAGCAGCCCTGGACTAGCCCCCCCCCAAGAGACCCAGTACTTC. It yields the protein CASSPGLAPPQETQYF.

This chain connects TRBV19 to TRBJ2-3; D remains ambiguous. Germline V gene data show CDR1 as LNHDA and CDR2 as SQIVND (reference sequence). CDR3 length equals 15 residues. Trimming took off 7 bases at V and 0 bases at J, with 14 bases between the two ends. CDR3 protein: CASTTRGTSTDTQYF. The CDR3 bases are TGTGCCAGTACCACGAGAGGTACTAGCACAGATACGCAGTATTTT.

The chain links TRBV7-3 to TRBJ2-1, with TRBD2 matching 9 bases. The CDR3 sequence is 17 residues long. V was clipped by 3 bases and J by 5 bases; unmatched bases: 11. Looked up from germline, CDR1 is SGHTA and CDR2 is FQGTGA. The CDR3 is CASSLTGWVAGDNEQFF. CDR3 DNA sequence: TGTGCCAGCAGCTTGACGGGGTGGGTAGCGGGGGACAATGAGCAGTTCTTC. The whole variable domain, filled in from reference TRBV7-3 and TRBJ2-1, reads GAGVSQTPSNKVTEKGKYVELRCDPISGHTALYWYRQSLGQGPEFLIYFQGTGAADDSGLPNDRFFAVRPEGSVSTLKIQRTERGDSAVYLCASSLTGWVAGDNEQFFGPGTRLTVL.

This sequence joins TRBV28 and TRBJ2-7; 9 nucleotides line up with TRBD2. The CDR3 consists of 15 residues. Germline CDR1 MDHEN, CDR2 SYDVKM. V lost 3 bases to trimming and J lost 5 bases; unmatched junction nucleotides: 8. The DNA of the CDR3 is TGTGCCAGCAGTTTTAGACTAGCGGAAACCGACGAGCAGTACTTC. Its translation: CASSFRLAETDEQYF.

The chain employs TRBV4-1 and TRBJ1-2, with 10 bases lining up with TRBD1. The CDR3 covers 15 residues. Trimming took 4 bases from V and 4 from J; bases not matched to a gene: 6. From germline, CDR1 is MGHRA and CDR2 YSYEKL. The CDR3 region has the DNA TGCGCCAGCAGCCTATCGGACAGGGGGGGCTATGGCTACACCTTC. Its protein is CASSLSDRGGYGYTF.

The chain couples TRBV9 to TRBJ2-2, with D hard to call. Trimming took 3 bases from V and 0 from J, leaving 3 bases between them. This CDR3 is built from 13 residues. Germline assignment: CDR1 SGDLS and CDR2 YYNGEE. The CDR3 bases are TGTGCCAGCAGCGCCTCGAACACCGGGGAGCTGTTTTTT. Its translation: CASSASNTGELFF. The complete variable domain, with remaining parts taken from reference TRBV9 and TRBJ2-2, reads DSGVTQTPKHLITATGQRVTLRCSPRSGDLSVYWYQQSLDQGLQFLIQYYNGEERAKGNILERFSAQQFPDLHSELNLSSLELGDSALYFCASSASNTGELFFGEGSRLTVL.

The chain uses TRBV5-5 and TRBJ1-5; D ambiguous. CDR1 SGHKS and CDR2 YYEKEE come from the germline V gene (reference sequence). The CDR3 has 14 amino acids. V lost 5 bases and J lost 1, with 10 bases in between. CDR3 loop: CASSMYQSNQPQHF. The CDR3 nucleotides are TGTGCCAGCAGTATGTACCAGAGCAATCAGCCCCAGCATTTT.

The chain couples TRBV10-2 to TRBJ2-3, with 7 positions matching TRBD2. V shed 4 bases and J 0 bases; nucleotides not matched to a gene: 4. There are 15 residues in the CDR3. The germline V gene has CDR1 WSHSY and CDR2 SAAADI. CDR3 nucleotide sequence: TGCGCCAGCAGTGCCAGCGGGATTAGCACAGATACGCAGTATTTT. It yields the protein CASSASGISTDTQYF.

In its sample, this clone was seen once. The V call is TRBV13, the J call TRBJ2-7, with D unresolved. The CDR3 sequence is 12 residues long. Germline assignment: CDR1 PRHDT and CDR2 FYEKMQ (reference sequence). Trimming took 4 bases from V and 1 from J, leaving 5 bases between them. CDR3 sequence: CASSSRSYEQYF. The CDR3 region has the DNA TGTGCCAGCAGCTCGCGATCCTACGAGCAGTACTTC. The full variable domain, with the rest looked up from reference TRBV13 and TRBJ2-7, is AAGVIQSPRHLIKEKRETATLKCYPIPRHDTVYWYQQGPGQDPQFLISFYEKMQSDKGSIPDRFSAQQFSDYHSELNMSSLELGDSALYFCASSSRSYEQYFGPGTRLTVT.

This sequence joins TRBV4-2 and TRBJ1-5; 8 bases fit TRBD1. From germline, CDR1 is LGHNA and CDR2 YNFKEQ. The J segment lost 6 bases and the V segment lost 0 bases, leaving 7 bases of the junction unmatched. The CDR3 length is 16 residues. The CDR3 sequence: CASSQENRGFVQPQHF. The DNA for the CDR3 is TGTGCCAGCAGCCAAGAAAACAGGGGGTTTGTTCAGCCCCAGCATTTT.

The J gene is TRBJ2-2, the V gene TRBV28; 7 nucleotides align to TRBD1. CDR1 and CDR2 from the germline V gene are MDHEN and SYDVKM. The CDR3 spans 15 residues. With 3 bases clipped from V and 5 bases from J, the junction kept 6 bases outside the gene matches. CDR3 amino acids: CASSFWTGTTGELFF. The CDR3 region has the DNA TGTGCCAGCAGTTTCTGGACAGGAACAACCGGGGAGCTGTTTTTT. Combining the CDR3 with reference TRBV28 and TRBJ2-2 gives the whole variable domain DVKVTQSSRYLVKRTGEKVFLECVQDMDHENMFWYRQDPGLGLRLIYFSYDVKMKEKGDIPEGYSVSREKKERFSLILESASTNQTSMYLCASSFWTGTTGELFFGEGSRLTVL.

The rearrangement links TRBV7-8 to TRBJ1-2; no clear D. V lost 5 bases, J lost 7 bases, and 17 bases lay in between. Germline CDR1 reads SGHVS; CDR2 reads FQNEAQ. This CDR3 comprises 14 residues. Written as DNA, the CDR3 is TGTGCCAGCAGCCCACGGCTAGGCCGGGTTGGCTACACCTTC. This sequence encodes CASSPRLGRVGYTF. The variable domain in full, with the rest retrieved from reference TRBV7-8 and TRBJ1-2, is GAGVSQSPRYKVAKRGQDVALRCDPISGHVSLFWYQQALGQGPEFLTYFQNEAQLDKSGLPSDRFFAERPEGSVSTLKIQRTQQEDSAVYLCASSPRLGRVGYTFGSGTRLTVV.

The J gene is TRBJ2-7, the V gene TRBV5-1, with a possible D match to TRBD1 (6 bases). Trimming removed 0 bases at V and 10 bases at J, with 29 bases between. This CDR3 is built from 18 residues. Germline V gene sequence: CDR1 SGHRS, CDR2 YFSETQ. The CDR3 reads CASSLADLWDNAAESQYF. Written as DNA, the CDR3 is TGCGCCAGCAGCTTGGCCGACTTGTGGGACAATGCAGCGGAAAGCCAGTACTTC.

J is TRBJ1-2 and V is TRBV27; D is uncertain. Trimming pared 8 bases from V and 4 bases from J, leaving 11 bases between. Germline values: CDR1 MNHEY, CDR2 SMNVEV (reference sequence). This CDR3 spans 12 amino acids. Written as DNA, the CDR3 is TGTGCCAGCCTCGGGTTTCTCTATGGCTACACCTTC. It encodes CASLGFLYGYTF.

This chain connects TRBV5-6 to TRBJ1-1; D unresolved. V lost 1 base to trimming and J lost 4 bases, with 11 bases between them. The germline V gene encodes CDR1 SGHDT and CDR2 YYEEEE. CDR3 size: 14 residues. The CDR3 reads CASSLITPLTEAFF. In DNA, the CDR3 is TGTGCCAGCAGCTTGATAACGCCACTCACTGAAGCTTTCTTT.